Sequencing of this T cell receptor beta chain was carried out in a study of shared clonotypes between healthy human individuals. Study-level background: CD4 naive and CD4 memory each took three plates per donor, while CD8 naive took two and CD8 memory one. Study-level findings and limits: Blood was the sole source, and tissue repertoires probably differ.

The table lists this clone with a few counts. Its antigen is as yet unknown. Germline assignment: CDR1 MDHEN and CDR2 SYDVKM. The CDR3 length is 13 residues. V lost 2 bases to trimming and J lost 7 bases, with 9 bases between them. The protocol was immunoSEQ multiplex PCR, while the TCRdb copy is restricted to in-frame clones and leaves out a portion. The table includes approximately 1,000,000 clones, approximately 78% detected once. This clonotype was obtained from a man aged 18 to 30 in good health. Some clones in this sample may be carry-over from other donors' samples. The chain recombines TRBV28 with TRBJ1-3; D is unclear. The source material was memory CD4+ T cells from PBMCs. Subset: CD45RA-negative fraction. DNA of the CDR3: TGTGCCAGCAGTTTAAGATGGAGGAACACCATATATTTT. Its protein is CASSLRWRNTIYF.